The 28 T cell receptor beta chains reported below all come from one sample, sequenced in a study of blood T cell repertoires in COVID-19. Here immunoSEQ multiplex PCR was the method, and the copy in TCRdb shows in-frame clones only, minus some. The table shows some 350,000 clones, with 75% to 90% occurring only once. The sample comprised PBMCs or T cells enriched from blood (not recorded which). These receptors all come from a man younger than 35 who had recovered from COVID-19.

As for this clone: An end of the junction differs from the germline gene, which may be a read error. The chain combines TRBV2 with TRBJ1-5; the match to TRBD1 covers 7 bases. The CDR3 has 15 residues. The V gene's germline CDR1 is SNHLY and CDR2 FYNNEI. CDR3 DNA sequence: TGTGCCAGCAGTGAACCCCCCGTTTTTTCGTCAGGGGGTGATTTT. It yields the protein CASSEPPVFSSGGDF.

The V call is TRBV7-9, the J call TRBJ1-1; D call uncertain. CDR1 and CDR2 (germline): SEHNR, FQNEAQ (reference sequence). There are 16 residues in the CDR3. V was clipped by 5 bases and J by 1 base, with 17 bases between them. This CDR3 reads CASSLNGGVGNTEAFF. CDR3 bases: TGTGCCAGCAGCCTAAACGGCGGGGTCGGGAACACTGAAGCTTTCTTT.

CDR3 in DNA: TGTGCCAGCAGCCAAGGGGCTAATAACGAGCAGTACTTC. This sequence encodes CASSQGANNEQYF. The chain recombines TRBV3-1 (or the pseudogene TRBV3-2) with TRBJ2-7; D is ambiguous. The CDR3 is 13 residues long. From germline, CDR1 is LGHDT and CDR2 YNNKEL (reference sequence). Trimming stripped 1 base from V and 5 bases from J, with 9 bases between.

V gene TRBV18 combines with J gene TRBJ2-7, with D perhaps matching TRBD1 (6 bases). This CDR3 contains 14 residues. V dropped 3 bases and J dropped 2 bases, with 11 bases sitting between them. In germline, CDR1 is KGHSH, CDR2 LQKENI. The CDR3 DNA follows: TGTGCCAGCTCACCCTCAGGGGCCGCCTACGAGCAGTACTTC. Translated: CASSPSGAAYEQYF.

The chain joins TRBV9 to TRBJ1-3; D gene unclear. The V end lost 3 bases, the J end lost 6 bases, and 16 bases lay between the germline ends. Looked up from germline, CDR1 is SGDLS and CDR2 is YYNGEE. The CDR3 covers 15 residues. CDR3 sequence reads: CASSESSDSPNTIYF. The DNA for the CDR3 is TGTGCCAGCAGCGAGTCCTCGGACTCACCAAACACCATATATTTT.

The chain is built from TRBV7-8 and TRBJ2-1, with D perhaps matching TRBD1 (6 bases). Germline lookup yields CDR1 SGHVS and CDR2 FQNEAQ. This CDR3 is built from 16 residues. Trimming took off 5 bases at V and 5 bases at J, with 19 bases between the two ends. CDR3 amino acids: CASSELGGDTNNEQFF. CDR3 DNA sequence: TGTGCCAGCAGCGAACTGGGTGGGGACACTAACAATGAGCAGTTCTTC.

The gene calls are TRBV4-3 and TRBJ2-2; D is possibly TRBD1 (5 bases). The CDR3 is 12 residues long. V gave up 4 bases and J gave up 6 bases, with 6 bases separating them. In germline, CDR1 is LGHNA, CDR2 YSLEER. This CDR3 reads CASSLGAGELFF. The CDR3 DNA sequence: TGCGCCAGCAGCCTAGGGGCCGGGGAGCTGTTTTTT.

The chain uses TRBV18 and TRBJ2-5, with TRBD1 matching 7 bases. J lost 5 bases, V lost 4 bases, and 7 bases had no gene match. The germline V gene has CDR1 KGHSH and CDR2 LQKENI. The CDR3 spans 14 residues. CDR3 sequence: CASSLQGKWETQYF. CDR3 coding DNA: TGTGCCAGCTCACTACAGGGGAAGTGGGAGACCCAGTACTTC.

The chain joins TRBV30 to TRBJ1-4; D is ambiguous. The CDR3 runs 14 residues. Trimming took 4 bases from V and 6 from J, leaving 15 bases between them. Germline assignment: CDR1 GTSNPN and CDR2 SVGIG (reference sequence). The CDR3 region is CAWIDPRLHEKLFF. In nucleotides, the CDR3 is TGTGCCTGGATTGACCCCAGGCTACATGAAAAACTGTTTTTT. Full variable domain (missing parts from reference TRBV30 and TRBJ1-4): SQTIHQWPATLVQPVGSPLSLECTVEGTSNPNLYWYRQAAGRGLQLLFYSVGIGQISSEVPQNLSASRPQDRQFILSSKKLLLSDSGFYLCAWIDPRLHEKLFFGSGTQLSVL.

This CDR3 is CASSKRLAGGPGAQYF. CDR3 bases: TGTGCCAGCAGCAAAAGGCTAGCGGGAGGCCCGGGGGCCCAGTACTTC. This chain connects TRBV21-1 to TRBJ2-5; the D segment call TRBD2 is taken from the table without a DNA check. TRBV21-1 is a listed pseudogene. CDR3 length: 16 amino acids.

This clone was counted once. This rearrangement joins TRBV10-1 to TRBJ1-5; the match to TRBD1 covers 9 bases. The CDR3 runs 16 residues. Trimming cost V 2 bases and J 5 bases; bases outside gene matches: 7. The germline V gene has CDR1 WNHNN and CDR2 SYGVQD (reference sequence). CDR3 protein: CASSETDRGSDQPQHF. In DNA form, the CDR3 reads TGCGCCAGCAGTGAGACGGACAGGGGAAGCGATCAGCCCCAGCATTTT.

The chain is built from TRBV27 and TRBJ2-7; D unresolved. The CDR3 sequence is 15 residues long. The ends were cut back, 3 bases at V and 0 bases at J, with 12 bases in the middle. From germline, CDR1 is MNHEY and CDR2 SMNVEV (reference sequence). The CDR3 DNA follows: TGTGCCAGCAGTTTGACAAGACGTCACTCCTACGAGCAGTACTTC. Its protein product is CASSLTRRHSYEQYF.

V is TRBV11-2 and J is TRBJ2-7; the D gene is possibly TRBD1 (6 bases). Germline V gene sequence: CDR1 SGHAT, CDR2 FQNNGV. CDR3 size: 16 residues. The ends were cut back, 4 bases at V and 2 bases at J, with 18 bases in the middle. The CDR3 DNA follows: TGTGCCAGCAGCTCACGGGGACAATTGAGGGCCTACGAGCAGTACTTC. This gives the protein CASSSRGQLRAYEQYF.

The chain has TRBV18 and TRBJ1-3, with D hard to call. Germline loops: CDR1 KGHSH, CDR2 LQKENI. The ends were cut back, 3 bases at V and 0 bases at J, with 12 bases in the middle. The CDR3 extends over 16 amino acids. The CDR3 here is CASSPEATSSGNTIYF. The CDR3 coding sequence is TGTGCCAGCTCACCTGAAGCTACGAGCTCTGGAAACACCATATATTTT.

The V gene is TRBV4-3, the J gene TRBJ2-7; D remains unclear. Trimming shortened V by 0 bases and J by 0 bases, and 18 bases separated the two germline ends. The length of the CDR3 is 18 residues. Germline CDR1 and CDR2: LGHNA and YSLEER. CDR3 bases: TGCGCCAGCAGCCAAGATCTCAACTTAAACCGCTACTCCTACGAGCAGTACTTC. This sequence encodes CASSQDLNLNRYSYEQYF.

This clone was observed once. This chain links TRBV29-1 with TRBJ2-7; TRBD1 aligns across 7 bases. The CDR3 extends over 14 amino acids. With 4 bases clipped from V and 2 bases from J, the junction kept 8 bases outside the gene matches. Per germline, CDR1 SQVTM and CDR2 ANQGSEA. The CDR3 spells CSVVVRGQPYEQYF. DNA of the CDR3: TGCAGCGTTGTGGTCAGGGGACAGCCCTACGAGCAGTACTTC.

The V call is TRBV9, the J call TRBJ1-5; D possibly corresponds to TRBD1 (6 bases). The CDR3 sequence is 15 residues long. Looked up from germline, CDR1 is SGDLS and CDR2 is YYNGEE. Deletions cut 3 bases from V and 2 bases from J, with 12 bases between. The CDR3 region has the DNA TGTGCCAGCAGCGAGGGAGGGGGAGGCAATCAGCCCCAGCATTTT. Translating it yields CASSEGGGGNQPQHF. The full variable domain, in which reference TRBV9 and TRBJ1-5 provide the parts outside the CDR3, is DSGVTQTPKHLITATGQRVTLRCSPRSGDLSVYWYQQSLDQGLQFLIQYYNGEERAKGNILERFSAQQFPDLHSELNLSSLELGDSALYFCASSEGGGGNQPQHFGDGTRLSIL.

Regarding this clone: Additional DNA sequences in this sample encode the identical CDR3. J is TRBJ2-1 and V is TRBV19; 12 bases line up with TRBD2. Germline V gives CDR1 LNHDA, CDR2 SQIVND (reference sequence). There are 17 residues in the CDR3. The trim removed 0 bases at V and 4 bases at J, leaving 4 bases unmatched. The CDR3 loop reads CASSIDSGLAGYNEQFF. CDR3 bases: TGTGCCAGTAGTATAGATTCCGGACTAGCGGGGTACAATGAGCAGTTCTTC.

This rearrangement joins TRBV7-3 to TRBJ2-6, with a weak D call TRBD1 (6 bases). The CDR3 totals 16 residues. CDR1 SGHTA and CDR2 FQGTGA come from the germline V gene. V dropped 5 bases and J dropped 0 bases, with 11 bases sitting between them. The CDR3 DNA reads TGTGCCAGCAGCCCGGGACATACCTCTGGGGCCAACGTCCTGACTTTC. Its translation is CASSPGHTSGANVLTF.

V usage is TRBV5-1 and J usage is TRBJ1-6, with 7 bases lining up with TRBD1. J gave up 4 bases and V 0 bases, and 10 bases lay outside the gene matches. The CDR3 contains 18 residues. Germline CDR1 SGHRS, CDR2 YFSETQ. The CDR3 protein is CASSLANSGTVYNSPLHF. The CDR3 nucleotides are TGCGCCAGCAGCTTGGCCAATTCCGGGACAGTGTATAATTCACCCCTCCACTTT.

The CDR3 reads CASSVGTNSYNEQFF. CDR3 in DNA: TGTGCCAGCAGCGTAGGGACTAACTCCTACAATGAGCAGTTCTTC. The chain recombines TRBV9 with TRBJ2-1; D possibly corresponds to TRBD2 (6 bases). Germline loops: CDR1 SGDLS, CDR2 YYNGEE. This CDR3 has 15 amino acids. V lost 0 bases, J lost 0 bases, and 7 bases lay in between.

Details on this clone: In the same sample, other DNA sequences code for this CDR3. V gene TRBV19 combines with J gene TRBJ1-5; 9 positions agree with TRBD1. The junction had 10 bases not matched to a gene; V was cut back by 6 bases and J by 4 bases. The CDR3 is made up of 16 amino acids. Germline CDR1 reads LNHDA; CDR2 reads SQIVND (reference sequence). The DNA of the CDR3 is TGTGCCAGTAGCGCCCCGGGACAGGGTTTTAATCAGCCCCAGCATTTT. Its protein product is CASSAPGQGFNQPQHF.

The chain uses TRBV4-1 and TRBJ1-1; D may be TRBD1 (5 bases). This CDR3 is 15 amino acids long. Germline loops: CDR1 MGHRA, CDR2 YSYEKL. Deletions cut 0 bases from V and 11 bases from J, with 19 bases between. CDR3 nucleotides: TGCGCCAGCAGCCAAGAGGGTTTCGGGGGGTTAGTGGCTTTCTTT. Amino acids: CASSQEGFGGLVAFF.

This clone was counted once. The rearrangement joins TRBV29-1 to TRBJ2-3; D uncertain. The CDR3 runs to 13 residues. CDR1 SQVTM and CDR2 ANQGSEA come from the germline V gene. Deletions cut 2 bases from V and 0 bases from J, with 6 bases between. Here the CDR3 DNA reads TGCAGCGTTGAATACAGAAGCACAGATACGCAGTATTTT. This encodes CSVEYRSTDTQYF.

This clone occurred once. The J gene is TRBJ2-2, the V gene TRBV7-9, with D possibly TRBD2 on 7 matching bases. Germline values: CDR1 SEHNR, CDR2 FQNEAQ (reference sequence). The germline V and J ends were trimmed by 4 bases and 6 bases, with 9 bases remaining between them. This CDR3 has 13 residues. CDR3 coding DNA: TGTGCCAGCAGCTGGGGGGGCTCCGGGGAGCTGTTTTTT. Amino acid sequence: CASSWGGSGELFF. Using reference TRBV7-9 and TRBJ2-2 for the parts outside the CDR3, the full variable domain is DTGVSQNPRHKITKRGQNVTFRCDPISEHNRLYWYRQTLGQGPEFLTYFQNEAQLEKSRLLSDRFSAERPKGSFSTLEIQRTEQGDSAMYLCASSWGGSGELFFGEGSRLTVL.

V is TRBV6-2 or TRBV6-3 and J is TRBJ2-3; D possibly corresponds to TRBD2 (6 bases). Germline assignment: CDR1 MNHEY and CDR2 SVGEGT. The CDR3 totals 14 residues. Trimming left V 3 bases short and J 3 bases short, with 10 bases between. The CDR3 is CASSYAGPTDTQYF. The DNA for the CDR3 is TGTGCCAGCAGTTATGCGGGGCCAACAGATACGCAGTATTTT.

The chain has TRBV10-1 and TRBJ1-5; D gene unclear. The CDR3 extends over 13 amino acids. Between the trimmed V and J ends, which lost 10 bases and 7 bases, there was a span of 17 bases. Per germline, CDR1 WNHNN and CDR2 SYGVQD (reference sequence). CDR3 bases: TGCGCCACCTCGGGAGGGATCGGGCAGCCCCAGCATTTT. This translates into CATSGGIGQPQHF.

The genes are TRBV30 and TRBJ1-6; no clear D. Trimming removed 4 bases at V and 8 bases at J, with 12 bases between. Germline V gene data show CDR1 as GTSNPN and CDR2 as SVGIG (reference sequence). The CDR3 has 13 amino acids. DNA for the CDR3: TGTGCCTGGATAGCGGCCGGGGATTCACCCCTCCACTTT. It is translated as CAWIAAGDSPLHF. The entire variable domain, with the rest obtained from reference TRBV30 and TRBJ1-6, is as follows: SQTIHQWPATLVQPVGSPLSLECTVEGTSNPNLYWYRQAAGRGLQLLFYSVGIGQISSEVPQNLSASRPQDRQFILSSKKLLLSDSGFYLCAWIAAGDSPLHFGNGTRLTVT.